Listed below are T cell receptor beta chains from one sample, sequenced in a study of shared clonotypes between healthy human individuals. Clones were read by immunoSEQ multiplex PCR, and TCRdb kept only the in-frame ones, dropping some. Seen here are about 1.1 million clones, about 72% observed once, and the top ten hold roughly 0.83%. Sequencing was performed on memory CD4+ T cells from PBMCs. The source is a man younger than 35 in good health. Some clones in this sample may be carry-over from other donors' samples. Each CDR3 is given with its conserved first and last residue. Each record gives: V gene, clone size, J gene, D gene, CDR3 protein, CDR3 DNA. D genes are given only for firm matches. Clone sizes are given selectively: once, few, many, or a class where the clone is expanded.

>TRBV5-6|once|TRBJ2-7|TRBD2
CASSLAPSGGVYEQYF
TGTGCCAGCAGCCTTGCTCCTAGCGGAGGCGTCTACGAGCAGTACTTC
>TRBV5-1|.|TRBJ1-1|.
CASSIGQRNTEAFF
TGCGCCAGCAGCATAGGACAGCGGAACACTGAAGCTTTCTTT
>TRBV5-1|.|TRBJ2-5|.
CASSLEKETQYF
TGCGCCAGCAGCTTGGAAAAAGAGACCCAGTACTTC
>TRBV29-1|.|TRBJ2-5|.
CSGVSRPAETQYF
TGCAGCGGAGTGTCAAGACCCGCGGAGACCCAGTACTTC
>TRBV11-1|.|TRBJ2-3|TRBD2
CASSSGTSETDTQYF
TGTGCCAGCAGCTCCGGGACTAGCGAAACAGATACGCAGTATTTT
>TRBV2|.|TRBJ2-7|.
CASSPAGGTYEQYF
TGTGCCAGTTCACCTGCGGGCGGGACCTACGAGCAGTACTTC
>TRBV2|few|TRBJ2-1|.
CASSVELYNEQFF
TGTGCCAGCAGTGTAGAGCTATACAATGAGCAGTTCTTC
>TRBV7-9|many|TRBJ2-3|.
CASSPYGGQGTDTQYF
TGTGCCAGCAGCCCTTATGGGGGGCAGGGAACAGATACGCAGTATTTT
>TRBV7-2|once|TRBJ2-7|TRBD1
CASSPDRGSFYEQYF
TGTGCCAGCAGCCCGGACAGGGGCTCTTTCTACGAGCAGTACTTC
>TRBV19|once|TRBJ2-7|TRBD1
CASSMGTGSKEQYF
TGTGCCAGTAGTATGGGGACAGGGTCAAAGGAGCAGTACTTC
>TRBV4-2|few|TRBJ1-3|.
CASSQESPAGGNTIYF
TGTGCCAGCAGCCAAGAAAGCCCGGCGGGTGGAAACACCATATATTTT
>TRBV29-1|.|TRBJ2-1|.
CSGVRGLSYNEQFF
TGCAGCGGGGTGAGGGGACTCTCCTACAATGAGCAGTTCTTC
>TRBV27|.|TRBJ1-5|.
CASSLSRYSNQPQHF
TGTGCCAGCAGTTTAAGCAGATATAGCAATCAGCCCCAGCATTTT
>TRBV2|.|TRBJ2-5|.
CASSTGRSQETQYF
TGTGCCAGCAGTACGGGACGGTCTCAAGAGACCCAGTACTTC
>TRBV4-1|.|TRBJ2-7|.
CASSRPGQTYEQYF
TGCGCCAGCAGCCGACCAGGACAGACCTACGAGCAGTACTTC
>TRBV6-1|few|TRBJ2-3|.
CASPDSTDTQYF
TGTGCCAGCCCCGACAGCACAGATACGCAGTATTTT
>TRBV28|.|TRBJ1-3|.
CASSARGLSSGNTIYF
TGTGCCAGCAGTGCCCGAGGGCTCAGCTCTGGAAACACCATATATTTT
>TRBV6-5|.|TRBJ2-1|TRBD1
CATTGTGGEQFF
TGTGCCACTACCGGGACAGGGGGGGAGCAGTTCTTC
>TRBV2|.|TRBJ2-7|.
CASRVAGWVGEQYF
TGTGCCAGCAGAGTGGCAGGGTGGGTTGGCGAGCAGTACTTC
>TRBV27|.|TRBJ2-1|TRBD2
CASSLSGPGGEQLF
TGTGCCAGCAGTTTATCGGGGCCGGGGGGTGAGCAGCTCTTC
>TRBV5-1|few|TRBJ2-7|.
CASSLEPASSYEQYF
TGCGCCAGCAGCTTGGAGCCAGCGAGCTCCTACGAGCAGTACTTC
>TRBV4-1|.|TRBJ2-7|TRBD1
CASSHMDRGGYEQYF
TGCGCCAGCAGCCACATGGACAGGGGAGGCTACGAGCAGTACTTC
>TRBV7-3|.|TRBJ2-1|.
CASSLNRDNEQFF
TGTGCCAGCAGCTTAAATAGGGATAATGAGCAGTTCTTC
>TRBV29-1|.|TRBJ2-5|TRBD1
CSATPPGGTRGTQYF
TGCAGCGCTACGCCGCCAGGGGGCACCCGGGGGACCCAGTACTTC
>TRBV7-2|few|TRBJ1-2|.
CASSFREDYGYTF
TGTGCCAGCAGCTTCCGGGAGGACTATGGCTACACCTTC
>TRBV6-5|once|TRBJ1-5|.
CASSSWGSNQPQHF
TGTGCCAGCTCCTCTTGGGGTAGCAATCAGCCCCAGCATTTT
>TRBV19|.|TRBJ2-3|TRBD2
CASSIIAGGGTDTQYF
TGTGCCAGTAGTATAATAGCGGGAGGGGGCACAGATACGCAGTATTTT
>TRBV6-1|.|TRBJ2-5|.
CASSHSEGVWETQYF
TGTGCCAGCAGCCACTCTGAGGGGGTATGGGAGACCCAGTACTTC
>TRBV4-1|.|TRBJ2-3|.
CASSQVVRPRTDTQYF
TGCGCCAGCAGCCAAGTGGTGAGACCCCGCACAGATACGCAGTATTTT
>TRBV29-1|many|TRBJ1-1|.
CSSTRYRDTEAFF
TGCAGCTCCACCAGGTACCGGGACACTGAAGCTTTCTTT
>TRBV5-1|.|TRBJ2-1|.
CASAASAYNEQFF
TGCGCCAGCGCCGCGAGTGCCTACAATGAGCAGTTCTTC
>TRBV4-3|.|TRBJ2-7|.
CASSQDRISYEQYF
TGCGCCAGCAGCCAAGACAGAATTTCCTACGAGCAGTACTTC
>TRBV11-2|.|TRBJ2-2|.
CASSLVATNTGELFF
TGTGCCAGCAGCTTAGTAGCTACGAACACCGGGGAGCTGTTTTTT
>TRBV5-1|.|TRBJ2-1|TRBD2
CASSLTRVAGVIVDEQFF
TGCGCCAGCAGCTTGACTCGGGTAGCGGGAGTTATTGTGGATGAGCAGTTCTTC
>TRBV28|.|TRBJ1-5|.
CASSLWQGTYSNQPQHF
TGTGCCAGCAGTTTATGGCAGGGGACTTATAGCAATCAGCCCCAGCATTTT
>TRBV6-5|.|TRBJ2-3|.
CASSQRDHTQYF
TGTGCCAGCAGTCAACGGGACCATACGCAGTATTTT
>TRBV11-3|.|TRBJ2-5|.
CASSLNAETQYF
TGTGCCAGCAGCTTAAATGCGGAGACCCAGTACTTC